These T cell receptor beta chains were read from a single sample in a study of cytomegalovirus exposure and HLA in healthy donors. The repertoire was sequenced with immunoSEQ multiplex PCR; TCRdb's copy has only in-frame clones and lacks some. The sample lists around 190,000 clones, around 79% seen once, with more than 1.5% in the top ten. Sample: PBMCs. The receptors derive from a woman aged 45-65 years in good health and CMV-seronegative. CDR3s include the opening cysteine and the closing phenylalanine or tryptophan. Fields, in order: clone size, V gene, D gene, J gene, CDR3 DNA, CDR3 protein. The D gene is left open where the match is weak. Size values are once, few and many counts, or a class for expanded clones, and some rows have none.

abundance: once; v_gene: TRBV18; d_gene: -; j_gene: TRBJ1-2; CDR3nt: TGTGCCAGCTCACCATCAACAGCCCCAATCGGGCGGGATGGCTACACCTTC; CDR3aa: CASSPSTAPIGRDGYTF
abundance: once; v_gene: TRBV27; d_gene: -; j_gene: TRBJ1-5; CDR3nt: TGTGCCAGCAGTTTAGTGAGTAGCAATCAGCCCCAGCATTTT; CDR3aa: CASSLVSSNQPQHF
abundance: few; v_gene: TRBV27; d_gene: -; j_gene: TRBJ2-7; CDR3nt: TGTGCCAGCAGATCATCCCCGGGGGGCGGCGAGCAGTACTTC; CDR3aa: CASRSSPGGGEQYF
abundance: few; v_gene: TRBV28; d_gene: -; j_gene: TRBJ1-1; CDR3nt: TGTGCCAGCATGAGGGGGGGGAGAGCTTTCTTT; CDR3aa: CASMRGGRAFF
abundance: once; v_gene: TRBV2; d_gene: -; j_gene: TRBJ1-1; CDR3nt: TGTGCCAGCACTACGACGGGAGCGGCCTCGAACACTGAAGCTTTCTTT; CDR3aa: CASTTTGAASNTEAFF
abundance: -; v_gene: TRBV7-3; d_gene: TRBD2; j_gene: TRBJ2-3; CDR3nt: TGTGCCAGCAGCTCCCAAGGACTAGCGGGAGCAGATACGCAGTATTTT; CDR3aa: CASSSQGLAGADTQYF
abundance: -; v_gene: TRBV4-1; d_gene: TRBD2; j_gene: TRBJ2-3; CDR3nt: TGCGCCAGCAGCCAAGAGCAAGGGCTAGCGGGCACAGATACGCAGTATTTT; CDR3aa: CASSQEQGLAGTDTQYF
abundance: few; v_gene: TRBV4-2; d_gene: -; j_gene: TRBJ1-4; CDR3nt: TGTGCCAGCAGCCAAAGTAGCCATAATGAAAAACTGTTTTTT; CDR3aa: CASSQSSHNEKLFF
abundance: -; v_gene: TRBV15; d_gene: TRBD2; j_gene: TRBJ2-4; CDR3nt: TGTGCCACCAGCACTACCGAGGCGGGGGACGGCAAAAACATTCAGTACTTC; CDR3aa: CATSTTEAGDGKNIQYF
abundance: -; v_gene: TRBV7-9; d_gene: -; j_gene: TRBJ2-5; CDR3nt: TGTGCCAGCAGCTTATGGTCGGGGGGCTTGGAGACCCAGTACTTC; CDR3aa: CASSLWSGGLETQYF
abundance: -; v_gene: TRBV19; d_gene: TRBD1; j_gene: TRBJ2-7; CDR3nt: TGTGCCAGTAGTGGGGACAGGGGACACTACGAGCAGTACTTC; CDR3aa: CASSGDRGHYEQYF
abundance: -; v_gene: TRBV9; d_gene: -; j_gene: TRBJ1-1; CDR3nt: TGTGCCAGCAGCGCCTCTCCGTTAGGGGATTTTCGTGCTGAAGCTTTCTTT; CDR3aa: CASSASPLGDFRAEAFF
abundance: few; v_gene: TRBV6-5; d_gene: TRBD2; j_gene: TRBJ2-7; CDR3nt: TGTGCCAGCAGTTACTCGAGGGGAGGGATCCACGAGCAGTACTTC; CDR3aa: CASSYSRGGIHEQYF